The 12 T cell receptor beta chains listed next were all sequenced from one sample in a study of beta chain features in type 1 diabetes. Expressed TCRB transcripts got sequenced, as all isolated RNA was reverse transcribed. TCRdb's copy holds only in-frame clones and misses some; the assay was immunoSEQ multiplex PCR. The sample gives 400,000 to 550,000 clones, roughly an eighth of which show up once; about 0.042% is in the top ten. Sequenced: naive CD4+ T cells from blood. The receptors originated from a woman between 18 and 29 years old in good health.

The J gene is TRBJ2-3, the V gene TRBV7-2, with D unclear. V gave up 5 bases and J gave up 0 bases, with 12 bases separating them. The CDR3 covers 15 residues. Germline V gene lookup returns CDR1 SGHTA and CDR2 FQGNSA. The CDR3 spells CASSRVEPSTDTQYF. The CDR3 DNA reads as TGTGCCAGCAGCCGAGTGGAACCTAGCACAGATACGCAGTATTTT.

The table lists this clone with a few counts. J is TRBJ2-5 and V is TRBV28; D ambiguous. The CDR3 is made up of 13 amino acids. V was trimmed by 7 bases and J by 2 bases, leaving 11 bases between them. Germline V CDR1 and CDR2: MDHEN, SYDVKM. The CDR3 nucleotides are TGTGCCAGCAAGGTTTGGGGACAAGAGACCCAGTACTTC. Residues: CASKVWGQETQYF.

The V call is TRBV7-9, the J call TRBJ1-2; 7 bases line up with TRBD1. Germline lookup yields CDR1 SEHNR and CDR2 FQNEAQ (reference sequence). The J segment lost 6 bases and the V segment lost 5 bases, leaving 3 bases of the junction unmatched. CDR3 length equals 12 residues. Written as DNA, the CDR3 is TGTGCCAGCAGCCATGGGACAGATGGCTACACCTTC. This sequence encodes CASSHGTDGYTF.

The CDR3 nucleotides read TGTGCCTGGAGTGTATTAGGGGATGAGCAGTTCTTC. Translating gives CAWSVLGDEQFF. This sequence joins TRBV30 and TRBJ2-1; maybe TRBD1 (5 bases). The germline gives CDR1 GTSNPN, CDR2 SVGIG (reference sequence). V lost 0 bases, J lost 8 bases, and 8 bases lay in between. This CDR3 is 12 amino acids long.

V is TRBV14 and J is TRBJ2-7; TRBD2 is a possible D gene (6 bases). The germline V and J ends were trimmed by 4 bases and 5 bases, with 21 bases remaining between them. The CDR3 consists of 16 residues. CDR1 is SGHDN and CDR2 is FVKESK in the germline V gene. The CDR3 is CASSPPPREVSDEQYF. The CDR3 coding sequence is TGTGCCAGCAGCCCCCCACCCAGGGAGGTATCCGACGAGCAGTACTTC.

This clone appeared a few times. The rearrangement links TRBV4-3 to TRBJ2-1; the D is unclear. Germline V gives CDR1 LGHNA, CDR2 YSLEER. This CDR3 is 14 amino acids long. The V gene lost 5 bases and the J gene lost 0 bases, with 8 bases spanning the gap. The CDR3 sequence: CASSTSYSYNEQFF. The CDR3 nucleotides read TGCGCCAGCAGCACTTCGTACTCCTACAATGAGCAGTTCTTC.

This clone appeared a few times. V gene TRBV13 combines with J gene TRBJ2-7; TRBD2 matches 7 bases. This CDR3 comprises 15 residues. J gave up 9 bases and V 4 bases, and 15 bases lay outside the gene matches. CDR1 PRHDT and CDR2 FYEKMQ come from the germline V gene (reference sequence). The CDR3: CASSSLGDYRSGQYF. The CDR3 nucleotides are TGTGCCAGCAGCTCGCTGGGGGACTACCGCTCGGGGCAGTACTTC.

Only a few counts were recorded for this clone. The chain has TRBV9 and TRBJ2-1, with TRBD2 matching 11 bases. The CDR3 runs to 14 residues. The junction had 0 bases not matched to a gene; V was cut back by 3 bases and J by 4 bases. CDR1 SGDLS and CDR2 YYNGEE come from the germline V gene. Written as DNA, the CDR3 is TGTGCCAGCAGCGCTAGCGGGGGGTACAATGAGCAGTTCTTC. As protein: CASSASGGYNEQFF.

In DNA form, the CDR3 reads TGTGCCAGCAGCGCAGGACAGGGTCAGACCCAGTACTTC. Translation: CASSAGQGQTQYF. This rearrangement joins TRBV9 to TRBJ2-5; 8 nucleotides align to TRBD1. J gave up 6 bases and V 3 bases, and 4 bases lay outside the gene matches. In germline, CDR1 is SGDLS, CDR2 YYNGEE. The CDR3 is 13 amino acids. The complete variable domain, with remaining parts taken from reference TRBV9 and TRBJ2-5, reads DSGVTQTPKHLITATGQRVTLRCSPRSGDLSVYWYQQSLDQGLQFLIQYYNGEERAKGNILERFSAQQFPDLHSELNLSSLELGDSALYFCASSAGQGQTQYFGPGTRLLVL.

This clone was counted between two and nine times. V usage is TRBV30 and J usage is TRBJ2-3, with TRBD2 identical over 7 bases. The CDR3 consists of 16 residues. J gave up 3 bases and V 3 bases, and 12 bases lay outside the gene matches. Germline V gene lookup returns CDR1 GTSNPN and CDR2 SVGIG (reference sequence). CDR3 in amino acids: CAWSGFAGVETDTQYF. As DNA, the CDR3 is TGTGCCTGGAGCGGTTTTGCGGGAGTGGAAACAGATACGCAGTATTTT. Supplemented by reference TRBV30 and TRBJ2-3, the full variable domain reads SQTIHQWPATLVQPVGSPLSLECTVEGTSNPNLYWYRQAAGRGLQLLFYSVGIGQISSEVPQNLSASRPQDRQFILSSKKLLLSDSGFYLCAWSGFAGVETDTQYFGPGTRLTVL.

This clone was counted a single time. The gene calls are TRBV15 and TRBJ1-4; D is unresolved. Germline CDR1 and CDR2: LNHNV and YYDKDF (reference sequence). The CDR3 is made up of 16 amino acids. V was cut by 5 bases and J by 5 bases, with 18 bases left in between. The chain's CDR3 is CATSDMGLVMNEKLFF. CDR3 coding DNA: TGTGCCACCAGCGACATGGGCCTAGTGATGAATGAAAAACTGTTTTTT.

This clone was observed a handful of times. CDR3 nucleotide sequence: TGTGCCAGCAGTCTAGGGAGGGCGCAGCCAGATACGCAGTATTTT. Amino acids: CASSLGRAQPDTQYF. The chain couples TRBV11-3 to TRBJ2-3; TRBD2 matches 7 bases. The CDR3 spans 15 residues. The germline V gene has CDR1 SGHNT and CDR2 YENEEA. Unmatched junction bases numbered 10, after V lost 6 bases and J lost 4 bases.